This is a list of T cell receptor beta chains from one sample in a study of blood T cell repertoires in COVID-19. Measured with immunoSEQ multiplex PCR; TCRdb has only the in-frame clones, and not every one. The sample lists 150,000 to 250,000 clones, around four fifths occurring once. The material sequenced was peripheral blood. The receptors derive from a human donor with acute or convalescent COVID-19. The donor label of this sample is uncertain. CDR3s include the opening cysteine and the closing phenylalanine or tryptophan. Fields, in order: V gene, D gene, clone size, J gene, CDR3 DNA, CDR3 protein. A D gene is named only where the DNA matches it firmly. Clone sizes are given selectively: once, few, many, or a class where the clone is expanded.

TRBV27	NA	once	TRBJ2-7	TGTGCCAGCAAGGGAAGTGGCAGGGTGGGGGAGCAGTACTTC	CASKGSGRVGEQYF
TRBV18	TRBD2	NA	TRBJ2-1	TGTGCCAGCTCACCTGCGACTAGCGGGAGGAGGGAGTTCTTC	CASSPATSGRREFF
TRBV7-9	NA	NA	TRBJ1-6	TGTGCCAGCAGTGTCGGGAGGTTTAATTCACCCCTCCACTTT	CASSVGRFNSPLHF
TRBV4-1	NA	once	TRBJ2-1	TGCGCCAGCAGCCAAGAAACAGCCGTGAGCTCCTACAATGAGCAGTTCTTC	CASSQETAVSSYNEQFF
TRBV2	TRBD1	once	TRBJ2-7	TGTGCCAGCAGCGCGACAGGGAGCTCCTACGAGCAGTACTTC	CASSATGSSYEQYF
TRBV7-2	TRBD2	once	TRBJ2-1	TGTGCCAGCAGCTTATTGGCCCAGGGGACTAGGAATCGGAATGAGCAGTTCTTC	CASSLLAQGTRNRNEQFF
TRBV28	NA	few	TRBJ1-2	TGTGCCAGCAGGATACAGGGAGGGAGCTTCTATGGCTACACCTTC	CASRIQGGSFYGYTF
TRBV27	TRBD1	NA	TRBJ1-2	TGTGCCAGCAGGACTTCAGGGGGCGGCTATGGCTACACCTTC	CASRTSGGGYGYTF
TRBV21-1	NA	NA	TRBJ1-4	TGTGCCAGCAGAGGGGGCCGGACTAATGAAAAACTGTTTTTT	CASRGGRTNEKLFF
TRBV20-1	NA	NA	TRBJ2-5	TGCAGTGCTAGTTACAGGGAAGAGACCCAGTACTTC	CSASYREETQYF
TRBV11-1	NA	NA	TRBJ2-7	TGTGCCAGCGCGTCGACAGGAAACTCCTACGAGCAGTACTTC	CASASTGNSYEQYF
TRBV3-1/TRBV3-2	TRBD1	NA	TRBJ1-2	TGTGCCAGCAGCCAAGCAGGGGGCTCCTATGGCTACACCTTC	CASSQAGGSYGYTF
TRBV10-3	NA	NA	TRBJ1-4	TGTGCCATCAGGTCGGGGGAAACTAATGAAAAACTGTTTTTT	CAIRSGETNEKLFF
TRBV7-8	TRBD2	NA	TRBJ2-1	TGTGCCAGCAGCCGATTAGCGGGAGGGATGGACAATGAGCAGTTCTTC	CASSRLAGGMDNEQFF
TRBV19	TRBD1	NA	TRBJ2-5	TGTGCCAGTAGTGCCTACAGGGGCGTTGTGGAGACCCAGTACTTC	CASSAYRGVVETQYF
TRBV6-6	NA	NA	TRBJ2-6	TGTGCCAGCAGTCCCCAAGCCGGGGTCCCTGGGGCCAACGTCCTGACTTTC	CASSPQAGVPGANVLTF
TRBV7-8	TRBD1	NA	TRBJ1-2	TGTGCCAGCAGCTTCCCGGGACAGGCGGATGGCTACACCTTC	CASSFPGQADGYTF
TRBV6-4	TRBD2	NA	TRBJ2-1	TGTGCCAGCAGTGACCCCCAGGGAGGGAATGAGCAGTTCTTC	CASSDPQGGNEQFF
TRBV19	NA	NA	TRBJ2-3	TGTGCCAGTAGTATAACCGGTACGCAGTATTTT	CASSITGTQYF
TRBV29-1	TRBD2	NA	TRBJ2-2	TGCAGCGTCCAAGGGGTTAGCGGGGGGCCGAACACCGGGGAGCTGTTTTTT	CSVQGVSGGPNTGELFF
TRBV30	NA	NA	TRBJ1-1	TGTGCCTGGAGTGCAGGGAAGGGCGTCATGAACACTGAAGCTTTCTTT	CAWSAGKGVMNTEAFF
TRBV12-3/TRBV12-4	NA	NA	TRBJ1-1	TGTGCCAGCACCCCAGGGCGGTACACTGAAGCTTTCTTT	CASTPGRYTEAFF
TRBV30	TRBD1	NA	TRBJ2-1	TGTGCCTGGAACTCCAGGGGACAGGGGGCGGACAATGAGCAGTTCTTC	CAWNSRGQGADNEQFF
TRBV5-1	TRBD1	NA	TRBJ2-5	TGCGCCAGCAGCACCGGGACAGTTCGGGAGACCCAGTACTTC	CASSTGTVRETQYF
TRBV18	TRBD1	NA	TRBJ2-1	TGTGCCAGCTCACTAGCGCAGTTAGGACAGGGCTCCTACAATGAGCAGTTCTTC	CASSLAQLGQGSYNEQFF
TRBV18	TRBD1	NA	TRBJ2-7	TGTGCCAGCTCACCCGGACAGGGGGTCGGCGAGCAGTACTTC	CASSPGQGVGEQYF
TRBV25-1	NA	NA	TRBJ2-5	TGTGCCAGCAACCGTCCCGGGGAGACCCAGTACTTC	CASNRPGETQYF
TRBV5-1	NA	NA	TRBJ1-4	TGCGCCAGCAGCTTGGTCGGGGAGGGAGAAAAACTGTTTTTT	CASSLVGEGEKLFF
TRBV5-5	NA	NA	TRBJ1-4	TGTGCCAGCAGCTTCGTGGGGCTCGAGGATGAAAAACTGTTTTTT	CASSFVGLEDEKLFF
TRBV10-3	NA	few	TRBJ1-6	TGTGCCATCAGTGAGTCGGGGCAGGGGATATCACCCCTCCACTTT	CAISESGQGISPLHF
TRBV7-9	NA	once	TRBJ2-5	TGTGCCAGCATCCAAGGGGGCCAAGAGACCCAGTACTTC	CASIQGGQETQYF
TRBV2	NA	NA	TRBJ2-7	TGTGCCAGCAGTGAATCACAGGTTAGGCAGTACTTC	CASSESQVRQYF
TRBV6-5	TRBD1	NA	TRBJ1-5	TGTGCCAGCGATCCGGACAGGGGGCGGCATCAGCCCCAGCATTTT	CASDPDRGRHQPQHF
TRBV5-4	NA	NA	TRBJ2-7	TGTGCCAGCAGCAGGGGACTTAGGGACGAGCAGTACTTC	CASSRGLRDEQYF
TRBV12-5	TRBD2	few	TRBJ2-1	TGTGCTAGTGGTTTCGAGCGGGAGAGGAATGAGCAGTTCTTC	CASGFERERNEQFF
TRBV29-1	NA	NA	TRBJ1-3	TGCAGCGTTGAAGATCCCAACTCTGGAAACACCATATATTTT	CSVEDPNSGNTIYF
TRBV29-1	NA	NA	TRBJ2-2	TGCAGCGTTGTTTCGGGAACTGGCACCGGGGAGCTGTTTTTT	CSVVSGTGTGELFF
TRBV28	NA	once	TRBJ1-2	TGTGCCAGCAGTCCCGGGACAACCTTCTATGGCTACACCTTC	CASSPGTTFYGYTF
TRBV2	NA	NA	TRBJ2-5	TGTGCCAGCAGTGAAGGGGAGGTAAGGGGCAGGGAGTATCAGACCCAGTACTTC	CASSEGEVRGREYQTQYF
TRBV6-5	NA	once	TRBJ2-3	TGTGCCAGCAGTTTCTCTACAGGGTCGAGCACAGATACGCAGTATTTT	CASSFSTGSSTDTQYF
TRBV18	TRBD1	NA	TRBJ1-1	TGTGCCAGCTCACCTGGGCAGGGGGAATCCGAAGCTTTCTTT	CASSPGQGESEAFF
TRBV12-3/TRBV12-4	NA	NA	TRBJ1-1	TGTGCCAGCAGTTTACTGGGGGGCACTGAAGCTTTCTTT	CASSLLGGTEAFF
TRBV30	TRBD1	NA	TRBJ2-7	TGTGCCTGGAGCGCCCCCGGACAGGCCCGATACGAGCAGTACTTC	CAWSAPGQARYEQYF
TRBV5-5	TRBD1	NA	TRBJ1-5	TGTGCCAGCAGCAGCCGACAGGGGATTAGCAATCAGCCCCAGCATTTT	CASSSRQGISNQPQHF
TRBV2	TRBD1	NA	TRBJ2-7	TGTGCCAGCACCCGGGACAGGGGGCAGGAGCAGTACTTC	CASTRDRGQEQYF
TRBV28	TRBD1	NA	TRBJ2-6	TGTGCCAGCAGTTTATACCCCCCTAGGACAGGGGGCAGAGAAGGATCTGGGGCCAACGTCCTGACTTTC	CASSLYPPRTGGREGSGANVLTF
TRBV9	TRBD2	NA	TRBJ2-2	TGTGCCAGCAGCCCTCTAGCGGGAGCGGCAGGAAGCGGGGAGCTGTTTTTT	CASSPLAGAAGSGELFF
TRBV7-6	NA	NA	TRBJ2-1	TGTGCCAGCAGCTTAGTTCACTCGAGCTCCTACAATGAGCAGTTCTTC	CASSLVHSSSYNEQFF
TRBV25-1	TRBD1	NA	TRBJ2-2	TGTGCCAGCAGTAGGTCACAGGGGCAAACCGGGGAGCTGTTTTTT	CASSRSQGQTGELFF
TRBV27	TRBD1	NA	TRBJ2-6	TGTGCCAGCAGTTTTGGGACAGGGGCACTCTCTGGGGCCAACGTCCTGACTTTC	CASSFGTGALSGANVLTF
TRBV7-9	TRBD1	NA	TRBJ2-4	TGTACCAGCAGCGCGGACAGGGGAGGATTAGTCAAAAACATTCAGTACTTC	CTSSADRGGLVKNIQYF
TRBV27	NA	once	TRBJ1-2	TGTGCCAGCAGTTTATCAGGTCCGGGGTTGCCGGGAGGCTACACCTTC	CASSLSGPGLPGGYTF